The 6 T cell receptor beta chains below come from one sample, sequenced in a study of T cells expressing NK-cell markers. From the 5' RACE reads, TCRdb lists one entry per CDR3 protein and no DNA. The sample table sets out hundreds of thousands of distinct CDR3 sequences. Sequenced material: blood T cells: a sorted CD56 or NKG2C T cell subset, CD4+ or CD8+ T cells, or bulk PBMC T cells (not recorded which). The receptor source for this set is a woman aged 18 to 69 in good health.

This chain joins TRBV6-2 or TRBV6-3 and TRBJ2-1; TCRdb's D call of TRBD2 is untestable without DNA. The CDR3 is 14 amino acids. The V gene's germline CDR1 is MNHEY and CDR2 SVGEGT. CDR3 region: CASSPSGRSREQFF.

This chain connects TRBV7-3 to TRBJ2-5. CDR1 SGHTA and CDR2 FQGTGA come from the germline V gene. The CDR3 consists of 13 residues. The CDR3 loop is CASSSTRQETQYF.

The chain combines TRBV5-1 with TRBJ1-2; TCRdb's D call of TRBD1 is untestable without DNA. Per germline, CDR1 SGHRS and CDR2 YFSETQ. CDR3 length: 15 residues. The CDR3 region is CASSPRTGGNYGYTF. Complete variable domain (other parts from reference TRBV5-1 and TRBJ1-2): KAGVTQTPRYLIKTRGQQVTLSCSPISGHRSVSWYQQTPGQGLQFLFEYFSETQRNKGNFPGRFSGRQFSNSRSEMNVSTLELGDSALYLCASSPRTGGNYGYTFGSGTRLTVV.

This chain uses TRBV12-3 or TRBV12-4 with TRBJ1-3; TCRdb's D call of TRBD1 is untestable without DNA. The CDR3 totals 13 residues. CDR3 sequence: CASRGQAGNTIYF.

The rearrangement joins TRBV12-3 or TRBV12-4 to TRBJ2-5. The CDR3 spans 14 residues. CDR3 residues: CASSSGGTQETQYF.

J is TRBJ1-4 and V is TRBV7-2; TCRdb's D call of TRBD1 is untestable without DNA. The CDR3 is 14 amino acids. CDR1 SGHTA and CDR2 FQGNSA come from the germline V gene. CDR3 residues: CASSPGRTNEKLFF. The full variable domain, in which reference TRBV7-2 and TRBJ1-4 provide the parts outside the CDR3, is GAGVSQSPSNKVTEKGKDVELRCDPISGHTALYWYRQSLGQGLEFLIYFQGNSAPDKSGLPSDRFSAERTGGSVSTLTIQRTQQEDSAVYLCASSPGRTNEKLFFGSGTQLSVL.